The 14 T cell receptor beta chains given below trace back to one sample, sequenced in a study of T cell changes during pregnancy in multiple sclerosis. This table comes from immunoSEQ multiplex PCR, and its TCRdb copy is limited to in-frame clones, with some not included. The sample contains around 57,000 clones, approximately 91% of which appear only once. The source material was peripheral blood, sampled in the second trimester of pregnancy. These receptors all come from a female donor with multiple sclerosis, enrolled in a pregnancy study.

This clone has only one observation. The V gene is TRBV10-3, the J gene TRBJ2-3; D possibly corresponds to TRBD1 (5 bases). Germline values: CDR1 ENHRY, CDR2 SYGVKD. Trimming pared 8 bases from V and 1 base from J, leaving 10 bases between. The CDR3 length is 13 residues. DNA of the CDR3: TGTGCCATCCAGACAGCAGGCACAGATACGCAGTATTTT. Translating gives CAIQTAGTDTQYF.

The V gene is TRBV10-3, the J gene TRBJ1-4; D possibly corresponds to TRBD1 (6 bases). This CDR3 region has 16 residues. Trimming took off 6 bases at V and 7 bases at J, with 21 bases between the two ends. The germline V gene has CDR1 ENHRY and CDR2 SYGVKD. The CDR3 loop is CAISESTGHGGEKLFF. CDR3 in DNA: TGTGCCATCAGCGAAAGTACAGGGCATGGGGGTGAAAAACTGTTTTTT.

The gene calls are TRBV28 and TRBJ2-7, with 8 bases that match TRBD2. Unmatched junction bases numbered 13, after V lost 4 bases and J lost 5 bases. Germline CDR1 and CDR2: MDHEN and SYDVKM. The CDR3 spans 16 residues. The CDR3 DNA follows: TGTGCCAGCAGTTCCCCCACAGCGGGGGACGGGGACGAGCAGTACTTC. This sequence encodes CASSSPTAGDGDEQYF.

The rearrangement links TRBV19 to TRBJ1-5; D gene unclear. This CDR3 comprises 13 residues. Looked up from germline, CDR1 is LNHDA and CDR2 is SQIVND (reference sequence). The V end lost 7 bases, the J end lost 5 bases, and 12 bases lay between the germline ends. CDR3 sequence (DNA): TGTGCCAGTATCAAGGACGGGGATCAGCCCCAGCATTTT. Its protein is CASIKDGDQPQHF.

The rearrangement uses TRBV10-3 and TRBJ2-2; 7 bases map to TRBD1. The J segment lost 1 base and the V segment lost 10 bases, leaving 3 bases of the junction unmatched. The CDR3 length is 13 residues. Germline CDR1 is ENHRY and CDR2 is SYGVKD. The CDR3, as DNA: TGTGCCACCCAGGGGGTGAACACCGGGGAGCTGTTTTTT. Translated: CATQGVNTGELFF.

This clone was recorded once. One end of the junction varies from germline; a read error may be responsible. V is TRBV5-4 and J is TRBJ2-7, with a tentative D call TRBD1 (6 bases). Germline V gene sequence: CDR1 SGHNT, CDR2 YYREEE (reference sequence). This CDR3 is 15 amino acids long. The CDR3, as DNA: TGTGCCAGCAGCTTGGTCCTCAGGGGAGAGGTGGGCCTCGAATTC. Its protein is CASSLVLRGEVGLEF. Looking up the rest from reference TRBV5-4 and TRBJ2-7 gives the full variable domain: ETGVTQSPTHLIKTRGQQVTLRCSSQSGHNTVSWYQQALGQGPQFIFQYYREEENGRGNFPPRFSGLQFPNYSSELNVNALELDDSALYLCASSLVLRGEVGLEFGPGTRLTVT.

The rearrangement joins TRBV7-3 to TRBJ2-2; possibly TRBD2 for D (5 bases). The CDR3 length is 14 residues. V was shortened by 3 bases and J by 1 base, with 6 bases between the two germline ends. Per germline, CDR1 SGHTA and CDR2 FQGTGA. The CDR3 loop is CASSFSGNTGELFF. DNA of the CDR3: TGTGCCAGCAGCTTCAGCGGGAACACCGGGGAGCTGTTTTTT.

V gene TRBV2 combines with J gene TRBJ1-6; D uncertain. CDR1 is SNHLY, CDR2 FYNNEI, per germline. The V end lost 2 bases, the J end lost 10 bases, and 12 bases lay between the germline ends. The CDR3 totals 14 residues. The CDR3: CASSEFIGVSPLHF. DNA of the CDR3: TGTGCCAGCAGTGAATTTATCGGGGTATCACCCCTCCACTTT.

The V call is TRBV11-2, the J call TRBJ2-7, with D maybe TRBD1 (6 bases). The CDR3 is 15 residues long. Germline V gives CDR1 SGHAT, CDR2 FQNNGV. Trimming took off 4 bases at V and 2 bases at J, with 15 bases between the two ends. The CDR3 DNA follows: TGTGCCAGCAGCTCAACAACAGGGTCCCCCTACGAGCAGTACTTC. Translated: CASSSTTGSPYEQYF. Filled out from reference TRBV11-2 and TRBJ2-7, the complete variable domain reads EAGVAQSPRYKIIEKRQSVAFWCNPISGHATLYWYQQILGQGPKLLIQFQNNGVVDDSQLPKDRFSAERLKGVDSTLKIQPAKLEDSAVYLCASSSTTGSPYEQYFGPGTRLTVT.

The chain couples TRBV30 to TRBJ1-1; D uncertain. The CDR3 runs 13 residues. Germline V gene data show CDR1 as GTSNPN and CDR2 as SVGIG (reference sequence). V was trimmed by 0 bases and J by 1 base, leaving 6 bases between them. The CDR3 spells CAWSVMRNTEAFF. CDR3 bases: TGTGCCTGGAGTGTCATGCGGAACACTGAAGCTTTCTTT.

The chain employs TRBV2 and TRBJ2-7, with TRBD2 identical over 7 bases. V lost 5 bases, J lost 0 bases, and 4 bases stayed unmatched. CDR3 length equals 14 residues. The germline V gene encodes CDR1 SNHLY and CDR2 FYNNEI. This CDR3 reads CASSPSGFSYEQYF. The CDR3, as DNA: TGTGCCAGCAGTCCTAGCGGTTTCTCCTACGAGCAGTACTTC.

The chain employs TRBV4-1 and TRBJ2-1, with D perhaps matching TRBD1 (6 bases). V was pared by 6 bases and J by 0 bases, with 12 bases between. The CDR3 totals 15 residues. Germline V gene sequence: CDR1 MGHRA, CDR2 YSYEKL. CDR3: CASRDRRSSYNEQFF. CDR3 nucleotide sequence: TGCGCCAGCAGGGACAGAAGAAGCTCCTACAATGAGCAGTTCTTC.

The chain has TRBV7-9 and TRBJ1-1; 8 bases align to TRBD1. The CDR3 has 15 residues. Germline assignment: CDR1 SEHNR and CDR2 FQNEAQ (reference sequence). V lost 5 bases to trimming and J lost 1 base; unmatched junction nucleotides: 6. Written as DNA, the CDR3 is TGTGCCAGCAGCCATCGTGGACAGGGGAACACTGAAGCTTTCTTT. Residues: CASSHRGQGNTEAFF.

This clone was seen only once. The chain combines TRBV5-4 with TRBJ1-4; perhaps TRBD1 as D (5 bases). Per the germline V gene, CDR1 is SGHNT and CDR2 is YYREEE (reference sequence). The CDR3 is 12 residues long. Trimming pared 10 bases from V and 8 bases from J, leaving 15 bases between. The CDR3 region is CAAGIGPEKLFF. CDR3 DNA sequence: TGTGCCGCAGGGATAGGTCCCGAAAAACTGTTTTTT.